The source of this TCR beta chain is a study of shared clonotypes between healthy human individuals (dated by TCRdb to the early 2020s). Describing the broader study: The cohort comprised a couple of women and three men aged 18 to 49 years. Between about 0.8 and 9.5 billion PBMCs per donor were obtained by leukapheresis. Per donor, three plates each were used for CD4 naive and CD4 memory, two for CD8 naive, and one for CD8 memory. To increase sequencing depth and limit assay-specific biases, TCR repertoire library preparation and sequencing were carried out by different laboratories using diverse techniques. The study deeply sequenced blood TCR repertoires of five healthy adults to estimate repertoire size and the extent of clonotype sharing between individuals. The study at large found these results: Sampling was limited to blood, and TCR repertoires in tissue likely differ from TCR repertoires in blood. Across four donors, about 5% of naive CD4, roughly 3.8% of naive CD8, 2.3% of memory CD4, and 0.4% to 0.45% of memory CD8 clonotypes were shared. Estimated clonotype richness was generally larger for naive than for memory subsets. Compared with non-shared clonotypes, the clonotypes found in all four sorted-subset donors had higher generation probabilities. Because the study included a small number of donors, the genetic and exposure-history diversity represented was limited. Based on pairwise subsampling, the degree of clonotype sharing among donors was expected to be affected by sequencing depth. Incomplete sequencing was indicated by rarefaction of sorted-subset datasets, despite the large sequencing depth.

Using the deep immunoSEQ assay, TCR CDR3 regions were amplified from genomic DNA by multiplex PCR. Extracted genomic DNA from each cell subset was spread evenly across all wells of several immunoSEQ 96-well plates, with each plate serving as a replicate. For sorted subsets, around 0.2 ug of genomic DNA, equivalent to around 31,000 T cell genomes, went into each replicate PCR. The purified libraries were quantified using a Qubit 3.0 fluorometer, sized with a Bioanalyzer 2100, and then quantified again using the KAPA Library Quantification kit. Each immunoSEQ 96-well plate was sequenced on its own single-read 150-cycle Illumina NextSeq 550 flow cell. As for the original processing: The immunoSEQ output contained only junctional sequences without quality scores, so filtering could not match that applied to full-length reads. Sequences were annotated with PyIR, a Python wrapper for IgBLAST v1.9, using IMGT germline references to assign V/J genes and CDR3. Reads were filtered out if the reads had weak V/J assignments (E-value above 1e-6), no CDR3, stop codons, out-of-frame junctions, or ambiguous translated residues. V3J clonotypes were defined as sequences sharing an identical inferred V gene, J gene, and CDR3 amino acid sequence. Percentage overlap between repertoires was calculated by dividing the number of shared unique clonotypes by the size of the smaller repertoire. Three approaches were used to assess repertoire richness: RTK rarefaction, the Chao1 estimator, and Recon v2.1 estimates of unobserved clonotypes. For all TCRbeta clonotypes obtained by the gDNA method from a few donors, generation probabilities were computed with OLGA. The clones in this table, taken by TCRdb from immuneACCESS, are in-frame only. Not every clone is retained; where verified, under half of the shortfall comes from an unresolved V gene, and the cause of the rest is unknown. The DNA was the basis for D and trimming; V, J and clone size are from that table. The sample includes 2.3 million or so clones, with more than 85% observed a single time. The ten largest account for approximately 0.4% of the sample.

About this clone: Its recognized antigen is unknown. Base qualities were left out, and no much larger clone turns up one base away.

From a lookup of the germline V gene, CDR1 and CDR2 are MGHDK and SYGVNS. The CDR3 contains 14 residues, cysteine and phenylalanine counted. Only the CDR3 region is kept as DNA, spanning 42 bases read in frame from base 1. The junction shows trimming of 8 bases on V and 6 bases on J, plus 20 bases between the germline ends. Donors were healthy HIV-negative adults with no recently reported acute infections or vaccinations. All donors were Caucasian adults living in Nashville, Tennessee, USA. CD4+ T cells were enriched through magnetic negative selection, after which naive cells were positively selected on CD45RA and the remaining negative fraction served as the memory subset. After blood collection by leukapheresis, PBMCs were isolated using Ficoll-Histopaque density gradient centrifugation and then cryopreserved in the vapor phase of liquid nitrogen. Analytical flow cytometry was used to check the purity and quantity of every magnetically sorted T cell population. Genomic DNA was isolated from each sorted fraction and quantified by UV absorbance on a Nanodrop 2000c.

The receptor comes from a man aged 18 to 35 in good health. Some clones in this sample may be carry-over from other donors' samples. The rearrangement combines TRBV25-1 with TRBJ2-7, with the D gene call left open. Sequenced: naive CD4+ T cells from PBMCs. According to the study, the label for this sample's cell subset or site signals: CD45RA+ positively selected. The CDR3: CASAGPLRRGEQYF. The DNA reads as follows: TGTGCCAGCGCAGGACCACTTCGGAGAGGCGAGCAGTACTTC.